This TCR beta chain comes out of a study of blood T cells in healthy people across ages (dated by TCRdb to the mid-2010s). In terms of the full investigation: Template switching captured roughly one uniquely barcoded TCR beta cDNA molecule per two T cells in model experiments. Using the same blood draw, the study looked at two additional independent replicas of 1 million unique cDNA reads for two donors, one aged 18 to 30 and the other aged 80 or older. To track age-related changes in TCR beta repertoire diversity, the study relied on deep sequencing normalized with unique cDNA molecular identifiers. Donors of different ages were randomly distributed across sequencing lanes to avoid experimental bias. Four age groups were formed from the donors: young (average 16 years), middle-aged (approximately 42), aged (about 62) and long-lived (82). Overall results and qualifications from the work: Donor CMV infection status was unknown, potentially confounding age-related changes in expanded clonotypes. A strong correlation was found between observed TCR beta diversity and the percentage of naive T cells measured by flow cytometry. Compared with the aged group, the long-lived group had more naive CD4+ T cells, fewer expanded clones and increased TCR diversity, suggesting age selection. As age increased, observed TCR beta diversity per million T cells dropped in a roughly linear way, and a significant reduction was already evident by age 40. Total diversity estimates from one million sequenced T cells were considered lower bounds and underestimates. Since profiling was done on bulk unsorted PBMCs, naive and antigen-experienced compartments could not be conclusively compared.

To prepare the library, 5' RACE was applied. Instrument used: Illumina HiSeq 2500. A second 7 to 11 cycle PCR used a sample-barcoded 5' primer and a J-beta primer mix. Each TCR beta cDNA molecule received a unique molecular identifier from a template-switch 5' adaptor carrying 12 random nucleotides. At least 2.5 million CDR3-containing paired-end reads were obtained from each sample. The Mint cDNA synthesis kit, primed by a TRBC-specific oligonucleotide, was used to synthesize first-strand cDNA from all RNA. Following uracil-DNA glycosylase treatment, all cDNA underwent a first 18-cycle PCR with the universal primers M1SS and BC2_uni_R. On the study's bioinformatics: Each sample was normalized by randomly selecting 1 million high-quality reads, each carrying a distinct molecular identifier. Instead of being binned into consensus sequences, reads that shared molecular identifiers were thrown out. MiTCR, with a Q25 quality threshold and the strictest error-elimination algorithm, was used for CDR3 identification, clonotype clustering and error correction. A nonparametric unseen species model with Euler transformation was used to estimate a lower bound on total TCR beta diversity. Using fastp trimming at Q25 and MiXCR clonotype assembly, TCRdb reanalyzed the public sequencing data and kept in-frame beta chains. A single entry per CDR3 protein holds the most common genes and DNA from its merged rows. What appears here as the V and J calls and clone size reflects TCRdb's work, not the paper's. In this sample the table shows over 950,000 distinct CDR3 sequences, more than 30% of which occur a single time. 10% to 15% of the sample comes from the top ten.

This clonotype was counted ten times or more. The target of this receptor is not known. No base quality values were provided; no much bigger clone lies one nucleotide off. The roughly 37 donors, aged roughly 6 to 95 years, were systemically healthy Caucasian individuals from Russia. Each donor gave 8 to 10 milliliters of peripheral blood, drawn into EDTA-treated Vacutainer tubes. Ficoll-Paque density-gradient centrifugation was used to isolate PBMCs, with at least 6.5 million per sample. Total RNA, at least 6 micrograms per sample, was extracted from PBMCs with Trizol reagent. For every donor, flow cytometry on a PBMC aliquot measured the percentage of naive CD45RAhigh/CD27high T cells. The junction carries 11 bases between V and J, which are trimmed by 5 bases and 0 bases respectively. Per the germline V gene (reference sequence), MNHEY is the CDR1 and SMNVEV is the CDR2. The CDR3 numbers 16 residues from cysteine through phenylalanine. The sequence is cut down to CDR3 DNA, 48 bases in frame from base 1.

The TCR was taken from a man aged 18-30 years in good health. The chain couples TRBV27 to TRBJ1-6, and possibly TRBD1, on 5 matching bases. Sequencing was carried out using blood. The CDR3 protein sequence reads: CASSLRGSSYNSPLHF. The DNA reads as follows: TGTGCCAGCAGTCTAAGGGGTAGCTCCTATAATTCACCCCTCCACTTT.